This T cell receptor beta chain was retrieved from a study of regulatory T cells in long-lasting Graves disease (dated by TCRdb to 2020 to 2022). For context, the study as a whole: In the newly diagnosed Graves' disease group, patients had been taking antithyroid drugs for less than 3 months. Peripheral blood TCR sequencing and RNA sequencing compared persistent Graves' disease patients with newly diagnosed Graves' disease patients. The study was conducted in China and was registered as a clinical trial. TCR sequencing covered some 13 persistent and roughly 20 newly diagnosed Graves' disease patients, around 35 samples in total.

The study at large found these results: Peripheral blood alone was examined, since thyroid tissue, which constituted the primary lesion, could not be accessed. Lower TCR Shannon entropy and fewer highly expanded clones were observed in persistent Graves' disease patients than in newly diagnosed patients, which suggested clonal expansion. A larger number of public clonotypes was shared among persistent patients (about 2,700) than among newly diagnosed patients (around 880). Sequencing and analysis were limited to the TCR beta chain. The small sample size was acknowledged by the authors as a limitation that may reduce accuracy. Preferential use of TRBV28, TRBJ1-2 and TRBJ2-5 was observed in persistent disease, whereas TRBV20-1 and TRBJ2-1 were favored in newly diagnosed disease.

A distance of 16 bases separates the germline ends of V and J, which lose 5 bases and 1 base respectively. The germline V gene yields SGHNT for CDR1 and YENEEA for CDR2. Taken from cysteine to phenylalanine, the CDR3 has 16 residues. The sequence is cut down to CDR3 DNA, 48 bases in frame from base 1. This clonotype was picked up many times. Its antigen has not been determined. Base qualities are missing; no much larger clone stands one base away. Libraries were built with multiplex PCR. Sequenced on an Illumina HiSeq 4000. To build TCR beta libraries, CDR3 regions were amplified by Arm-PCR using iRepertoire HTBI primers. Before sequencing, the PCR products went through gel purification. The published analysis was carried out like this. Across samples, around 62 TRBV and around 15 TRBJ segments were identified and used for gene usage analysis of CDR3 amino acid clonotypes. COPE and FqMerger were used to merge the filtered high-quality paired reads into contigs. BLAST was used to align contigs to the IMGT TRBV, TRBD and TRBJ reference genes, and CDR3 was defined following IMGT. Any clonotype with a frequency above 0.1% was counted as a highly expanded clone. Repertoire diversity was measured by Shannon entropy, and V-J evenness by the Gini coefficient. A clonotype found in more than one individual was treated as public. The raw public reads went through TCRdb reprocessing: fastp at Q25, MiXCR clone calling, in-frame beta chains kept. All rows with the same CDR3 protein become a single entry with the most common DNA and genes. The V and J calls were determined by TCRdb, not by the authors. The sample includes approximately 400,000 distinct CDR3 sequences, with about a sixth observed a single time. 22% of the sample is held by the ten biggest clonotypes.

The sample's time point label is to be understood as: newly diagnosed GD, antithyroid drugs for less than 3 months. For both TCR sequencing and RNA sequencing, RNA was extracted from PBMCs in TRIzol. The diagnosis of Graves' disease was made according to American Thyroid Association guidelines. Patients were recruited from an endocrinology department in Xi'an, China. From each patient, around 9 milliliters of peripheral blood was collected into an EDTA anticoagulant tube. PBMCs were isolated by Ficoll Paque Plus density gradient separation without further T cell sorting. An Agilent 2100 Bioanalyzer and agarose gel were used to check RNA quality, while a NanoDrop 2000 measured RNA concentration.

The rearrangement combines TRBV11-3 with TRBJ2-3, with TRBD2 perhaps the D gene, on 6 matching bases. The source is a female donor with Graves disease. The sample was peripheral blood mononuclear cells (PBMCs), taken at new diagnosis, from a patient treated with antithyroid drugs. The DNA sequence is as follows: TGTGCCAGCAGCACCAACTTCCGCGGGGGCACAGATACGCAGTATTTT. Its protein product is CASSTNFRGGTDTQYF. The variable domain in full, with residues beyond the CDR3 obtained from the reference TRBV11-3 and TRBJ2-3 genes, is EAGVVQSPRYKIIEKKQPVAFWCNPISGHNTLYWYLQNLGQGPELLIRYENEEAVDDSQLPKDRFSAERLKGVDSTLKIQPAELGDSAVYLCASSTNFRGGTDTQYFGPGTRLTVL.